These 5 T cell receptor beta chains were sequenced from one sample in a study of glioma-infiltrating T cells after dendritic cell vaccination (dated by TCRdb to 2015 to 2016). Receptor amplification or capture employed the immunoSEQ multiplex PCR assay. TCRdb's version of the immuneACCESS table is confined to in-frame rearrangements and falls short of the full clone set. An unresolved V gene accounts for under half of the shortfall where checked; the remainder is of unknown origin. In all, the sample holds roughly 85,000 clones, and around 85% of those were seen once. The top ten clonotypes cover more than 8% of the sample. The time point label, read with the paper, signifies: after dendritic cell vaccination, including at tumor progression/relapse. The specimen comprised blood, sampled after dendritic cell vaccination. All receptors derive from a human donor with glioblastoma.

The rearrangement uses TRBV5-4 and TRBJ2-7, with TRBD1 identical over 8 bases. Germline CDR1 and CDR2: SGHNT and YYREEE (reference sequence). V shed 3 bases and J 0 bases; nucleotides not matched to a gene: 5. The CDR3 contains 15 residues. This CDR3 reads CASSSGQDLSYEQYF. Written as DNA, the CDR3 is TGTGCCAGCAGCTCGGGACAGGACCTCTCCTACGAGCAGTACTTC.

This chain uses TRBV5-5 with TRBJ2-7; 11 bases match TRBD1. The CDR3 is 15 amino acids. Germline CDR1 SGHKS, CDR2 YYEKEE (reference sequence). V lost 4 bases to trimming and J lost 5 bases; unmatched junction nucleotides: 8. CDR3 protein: CASSPGTGGENEQYF. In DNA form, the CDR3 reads TGTGCCAGCAGCCCCGGGACAGGGGGGGAGAACGAGCAGTACTTC.

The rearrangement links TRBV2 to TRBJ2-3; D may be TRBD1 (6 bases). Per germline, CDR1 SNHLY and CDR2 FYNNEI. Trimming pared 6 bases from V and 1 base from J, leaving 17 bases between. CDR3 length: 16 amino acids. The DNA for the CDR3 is TGTGCCAGCAGAAAATCAGGGGTCCATGGCACAGATACGCAGTATTTT. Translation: CASRKSGVHGTDTQYF.

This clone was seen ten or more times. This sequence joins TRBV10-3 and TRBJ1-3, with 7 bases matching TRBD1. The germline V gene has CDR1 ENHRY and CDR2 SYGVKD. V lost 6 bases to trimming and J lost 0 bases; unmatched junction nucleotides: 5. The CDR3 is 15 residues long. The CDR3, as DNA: TGTGCCATCAGCATACAGGGGTACTCTGGAAACACCATATATTTT. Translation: CAISIQGYSGNTIYF.

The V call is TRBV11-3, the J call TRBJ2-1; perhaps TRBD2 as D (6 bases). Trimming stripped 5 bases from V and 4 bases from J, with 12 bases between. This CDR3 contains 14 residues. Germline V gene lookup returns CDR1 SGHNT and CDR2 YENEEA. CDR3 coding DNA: TGTGCCAGCAGCCCTCGCCGGGGGTACAATGAGCAGTTCTTC. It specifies CASSPRRGYNEQFF.